One and the same sample provided the 9 T cell receptor beta chains below, sequenced in a study of vaccination effects on CD4 cells after COVID-19 (dated by TCRdb to between 2020 and 2023). Antigen specificity for these receptors is unknown. After around 10 days of culture, CD4+ T cells were isolated with the EasySep CD4+ T cell isolation kit. Convalescent patients had PCR-confirmed SARS-CoV-2 infection between March and December 2020, before Alpha, Beta and Delta variants emerged in the United States. Two doses of either the BNT162b2 or the mRNA-1273 mRNA SARS-CoV-2 vaccine were administered to participants. The library was generated by the immunoSEQ multiplex PCR assay. TCRdb took over this immuneACCESS table, retaining in-frame rearrangements with V and J assigned. Such tables are incomplete; in checked studies, under half of the missing clones stem from an unresolved V gene, and the remainder is unexplained. The sample table records some 31,000 clones; about 75% of these occur just once. Under 8% of the sample is in the top ten clones.

The sample here was CD4+ T cells from PBMCs cultured without peptide, taken after COVID-19 vaccination. The receptors originated from a human donor who had a prior SARS-CoV-2 infection.

This clone occurred a few times. The V gene is TRBV7-9, the J gene TRBJ2-5, with a tentative D call TRBD2 (6 bases). The CDR3 spans 16 residues. CDR1 is SEHNR and CDR2 is FQNEAQ in the germline V gene (reference sequence). Trimming took 1 base from V and 3 from J, leaving 15 bases between them. CDR3 bases: TGTGCCAGCAGCTTAGGTCGCGGGATTGTAGAAGAGACCCAGTACTTC. Its protein product is CASSLGRGIVEETQYF.

The V call is TRBV7-2, the J call TRBJ1-6; 8 nucleotides agree with TRBD1. Trimming took 5 bases from V and 3 from J; bases not matched to a gene: 6. The germline CDR1 and CDR2 sequences are SGHTA and FQGNSA. The CDR3 runs to 16 residues. The CDR3 sequence: CASSTAGQGYNSPLHF. The CDR3 DNA is TGTGCCAGCAGCACGGCAGGACAGGGCTATAATTCACCCCTCCACTTT.

The rearrangement uses TRBV27 and TRBJ2-5; D possibly uses TRBD1 or TRBD2 (5 bases each). Looked up from germline, CDR1 is MNHEY and CDR2 is SMNVEV (reference sequence). The CDR3 is 14 residues long. The V and J ends lost 5 bases and 5 bases respectively, with 15 bases between them. The CDR3 here is CASSSDTWGETQYF. The DNA for the CDR3 is TGTGCCAGCAGTAGCGACACTTGGGGGGAGACCCAGTACTTC.

The chain combines TRBV29-1 with TRBJ2-1; the match to TRBD1 covers 8 bases. Germline V lookup: CDR1 SQVTM, CDR2 ANQGSEA. This CDR3 is built from 14 residues. V lost 8 bases and J lost 4; bases outside the gene matches: 10. As DNA, the CDR3 is TGCAGCTCAACCAGGGGGACAGGATACAATGAGCAGTTCTTC. Protein product: CSSTRGTGYNEQFF.

The chain links TRBV5-1 to TRBJ2-1; the D gene is possibly TRBD2 (6 bases). CDR1 and CDR2 from the germline V gene are SGHRS and YFSETQ. This CDR3 spans 15 amino acids. Trimming stripped 3 bases from V and 3 bases from J, with 13 bases between. This chain's CDR3 is CASSWGPGDYNEQFF. The CDR3 DNA is TGCGCCAGCAGCTGGGGACCGGGGGACTACAATGAGCAGTTCTTC. Together with reference TRBV5-1 and TRBJ2-1, the CDR3 gives the full variable domain: KAGVTQTPRYLIKTRGQQVTLSCSPISGHRSVSWYQQTPGQGLQFLFEYFSETQRNKGNFPGRFSGRQFSNSRSEMNVSTLELGDSALYLCASSWGPGDYNEQFFGPGTRLTVL.

The CDR3 protein is CASSQRGDTQYF. The CDR3 nucleotides are TGTGCCAGCAGCCAAAGGGGGGATACGCAGTATTTT. The V and J genes are TRBV7-2 and TRBJ2-3, with a possible D match to TRBD1 (6 bases). The CDR3 contains 12 residues. V was shortened by 5 bases and J by 6 bases, with 9 bases between the two germline ends. Germline V CDR1 and CDR2: SGHTA, FQGNSA. Full variable domain (remainder filled in from reference TRBV7-2 and TRBJ2-3): GAGVSQSPSNKVTEKGKDVELRCDPISGHTALYWYRQSLGQGLEFLIYFQGNSAPDKSGLPSDRFSAERTGGSVSTLTIQRTQQEDSAVYLCASSQRGDTQYFGPGTRLTVL.

CDR3 DNA: TGTGCCAGCAGCCAACTACCGTCGGGGATCGGGAACATTCAGTACTTC. Amino acids: CASSQLPSGIGNIQYF. The rearrangement links TRBV4-2 to TRBJ2-4; D perhaps matches TRBD2 (5 bases). With 2 bases removed from V and 7 bases from J, the gap between germline ends came to 18 bases. The CDR3 is 16 amino acids. CDR1 is LGHNA, CDR2 YNFKEQ, per germline.

The chain has TRBV2 and TRBJ1-2; TRBD1 matches at 8 bases. From germline, CDR1 is SNHLY and CDR2 FYNNEI. V lost 0 bases to trimming and J lost 3 bases; unmatched junction nucleotides: 6. CDR3 length equals 16 residues. This chain's CDR3 is CASSEARLDRDYGYTF. CDR3 sequence (DNA): TGTGCCAGCAGTGAAGCGCGTTTGGACAGGGACTATGGCTACACCTTC.

The V gene is TRBV7-9, the J gene TRBJ1-4; 7 bases line up with TRBD1. This CDR3 comprises 16 residues. Germline V gives CDR1 SEHNR, CDR2 FQNEAQ (reference sequence). The V gene end was trimmed by 2 bases and the J gene end by 5 bases; junction bases not matched to a gene: 8. CDR3 protein: CASSLTPGQTNEKLFF. CDR3 sequence (DNA): TGTGCCAGCAGCTTAACACCGGGACAGACAAATGAAAAACTGTTTTTT. Full variable domain (remainder filled in from reference TRBV7-9 and TRBJ1-4): DTGVSQNPRHKITKRGQNVTFRCDPISEHNRLYWYRQTLGQGPEFLTYFQNEAQLEKSRLLSDRFSAERPKGSFSTLEIQRTEQGDSAMYLCASSLTPGQTNEKLFFGSGTQLSVL.